This TCR beta chain comes out of a study of shared T cell receptors in the human thymus. The germline CDR1 and CDR2 sequences are MNHEY and SMNVEV (reference sequence). This CDR3 contains 15 residues. V lost 4 bases, J lost 6 bases, and 11 bases stayed unmatched. Libraries were prepared by immunoSEQ multiplex PCR; TCRdb keeps only in-frame clonotypes and omits some of them. The data show about 660,000 clones, over 75% seen once. The sample was also linked to a second study, of human thymus T cells. That work adds: Healthy Finnish infants undergoing corrective surgery for congenital heart defects were the donors. Blood and thymic repertoires both appeared biased in V and J gene usage.

The origin of this receptor is a boy under two years old with a congenital heart defect. Material: thymocytes. The gene calls are TRBV27 and TRBJ1-2; 7 positions match TRBD1. The CDR3 sequence: CASSSARDRKDGYTF. The CDR3 DNA follows: TGTGCCAGCAGTTCCGCCCGGGACAGAAAAGATGGCTACACCTTC.